This T cell receptor (beta chain) was observed in a study of identifying expanded T cells in peripheral blood. Study conclusions and caveats: Across healthy donors, higher total template counts meant significantly greater roughly two-week count variance.

No infections or other immune events were documented during collection. Assay: immunoSEQ multiplex PCR; the TCRdb copy retains only in-frame clones and omits some. The sample has tens of thousands of clones, about 89% seen once. As concerns this clone: Its antigen is not known.

This CDR3 contains 14 residues. Looked up from germline, CDR1 is MNHNS and CDR2 is SASEGT. Trimming stripped 3 bases from V and 4 bases from J, with 10 bases between. Sequenced input: blood. The chain uses TRBV6-1 and TRBJ1-5, with D possibly being TRBD1 (6 bases). The clonotype was recovered from a person between 18 and 75 years old in good health. The CDR3 reads CASSETGGNQPQHF. CDR3 sequence (DNA): TGTGCCAGCAGTGAGACAGGCGGGAATCAGCCCCAGCATTTT.